These 9 T cell receptor beta chains originate from one sample sequenced in a study of blood T cell repertoires in COVID-19. Produced via immunoSEQ multiplex PCR; TCRdb's table is partial and in-frame only. The repertoire holds roughly 160,000 clones, with 65% to 90% as singletons. The sample comprised peripheral blood. The receptors here all came from a man between 60 and 75 years old with acute or convalescent COVID-19.

The chain has TRBV27 and TRBJ2-5, with D uncertain. Germline CDR1 MNHEY, CDR2 SMNVEV (reference sequence). The CDR3 extends over 16 amino acids. V was pared by 1 base and J by 4 bases, with 16 bases between. In DNA form, the CDR3 reads TGTGCCAGCAGTTTATACCGACGGCTAGAACGAGAGACCCAGTACTTC. It codes for CASSLYRRLERETQYF.

CDR3 sequence: CASSLSGGAGNTEAFF. CDR3 nucleotides: TGTGCCAGCAGTTTGTCGGGAGGGGCTGGTAACACTGAAGCTTTCTTT. V usage is TRBV28 and J usage is TRBJ1-1, with D perhaps matching TRBD1 (5 bases). This CDR3 is 16 amino acids long. V lost 3 bases and J lost 2, with 16 bases in between. Per the germline V gene, CDR1 is MDHEN and CDR2 is SYDVKM.

V is TRBV6-5 and J is TRBJ1-2; no definite D call. Germline V CDR1 and CDR2: MNHEY, SVGAGI. V gave up 5 bases and J gave up 8 bases, with 15 bases separating them. This CDR3 is built from 13 residues. The CDR3: CASSIGGGKGYTF. The CDR3 DNA reads as TGTGCCAGCAGTATAGGTGGAGGAAAAGGCTACACCTTC.

The chain is built from TRBV9 and TRBJ1-6; tentative D call: TRBD1 (6 bases). The CDR3 is 16 residues long. Germline CDR1 reads SGDLS; CDR2 reads YYNGEE. The V end was cut by 5 bases, the J end by 0 bases, with 12 bases between. The CDR3 region is CASSARGSSYNSPLHF. The DNA of the CDR3 is TGTGCCAGCAGTGCAAGGGGGAGCTCCTATAATTCACCCCTCCACTTT.

The genes are TRBV28 and TRBJ2-5; tentative D call: TRBD2 (5 bases). This CDR3 comprises 13 residues. Trimming left V 1 base short and J 5 bases short, with 8 bases between. Germline V CDR1 and CDR2: MDHEN, SYDVKM. In DNA, the CDR3 is TGTGCCAGCAGTTTATCGGGCGGGGAGACCCAGTACTTC. Protein: CASSLSGGETQYF. Looking up the rest from reference TRBV28 and TRBJ2-5 gives the full variable domain: DVKVTQSSRYLVKRTGEKVFLECVQDMDHENMFWYRQDPGLGLRLIYFSYDVKMKEKGDIPEGYSVSREKKERFSLILESASTNQTSMYLCASSLSGGETQYFGPGTRLLVL.

The rearrangement joins TRBV5-1 to TRBJ1-4; the match to TRBD1 covers 9 bases. The CDR3 spans 15 residues. J lost 2 bases, V lost 4 bases, and 3 bases had no gene match. Looked up from germline, CDR1 is SGHRS and CDR2 is YFSETQ. The CDR3 spells CASSRGTGTNEKLFF. CDR3 nucleotide sequence: TGCGCCAGCAGCCGGGGGACAGGGACTAATGAAAAACTGTTTTTT.

The chain uses TRBV13 and TRBJ1-2, with D perhaps matching TRBD1 (5 bases). V was cut by 6 bases and J by 7 bases, with 18 bases left in between. Looked up from germline, CDR1 is PRHDT and CDR2 is FYEKMQ (reference sequence). The CDR3 runs 14 residues. Written as DNA, the CDR3 is TGTGCCAGCAGGCGCACAGGCGATCGGCTTGGCTACACCTTC. Its translation is CASRRTGDRLGYTF.

The rearrangement joins TRBV9 to TRBJ2-1, with 9 bases lining up with TRBD2. The CDR3 has 15 residues. Per the germline V gene, CDR1 is SGDLS and CDR2 is YYNGEE. Trimming at V came to 0 bases and at J to 4 bases, leaving 2 bases not matched to a gene. CDR3 nucleotide sequence: TGTGCCAGCAGCGTAGCGACTAGCGGTTACAATGAGCAGTTCTTC. Encoded protein: CASSVATSGYNEQFF.

The chain has TRBV5-4 and TRBJ2-3, with TRBD1 matching 9 bases. The CDR3 extends over 16 amino acids. The J segment lost 4 bases and the V segment lost 4 bases, leaving 10 bases of the junction unmatched. The germline gives CDR1 SGHNT, CDR2 YYREEE (reference sequence). The CDR3 DNA sequence: TGTGCCAGCAGCCCACCGACAGGGGGGCCGGCAGATACGCAGTATTTT. Protein sequence: CASSPPTGGPADTQYF. Based on the CDR3 plus reference TRBV5-4 and TRBJ2-3, the full variable domain is ETGVTQSPTHLIKTRGQQVTLRCSSQSGHNTVSWYQQALGQGPQFIFQYYREEENGRGNFPPRFSGLQFPNYSSELNVNALELDDSALYLCASSPPTGGPADTQYFGPGTRLTVL.